One sample yielded the 2 T cell receptor beta chains listed below, sequenced in a study of blood T cell repertoires in COVID-19. Libraries were prepared by immunoSEQ multiplex PCR; TCRdb keeps only in-frame clonotypes and omits some of them. The table shows approximately 390,000 clones, with 90% occurring only once. Sequencing used peripheral blood. The receptor source for this set is a man aged 18 to 30 with active or convalescent COVID-19.

This chain connects TRBV28 to TRBJ1-4; D might be TRBD1 (5 bases). Germline CDR1 reads MDHEN; CDR2 reads SYDVKM. The CDR3 has 12 amino acids. V was pared by 3 bases and J by 10 bases, with 9 bases between. In DNA, the CDR3 is TGTGCCAGCAGTTTTGTCCAGGGAAAACTGTTTTTT. Amino acids: CASSFVQGKLFF.

Only one count was recorded for this clone. The chain employs TRBV10-3 and TRBJ2-7; 10 bases match TRBD1. V dropped 10 bases and J dropped 3; count of bases not matched to a gene: 6. Germline assignment: CDR1 ENHRY and CDR2 SYGVKD. There are 13 residues in the CDR3. For the CDR3, the DNA is TGTGCCAGCCGACAGGGGGCGGACTACGAGCAGTACTTC. The encoded protein is CASRQGADYEQYF.